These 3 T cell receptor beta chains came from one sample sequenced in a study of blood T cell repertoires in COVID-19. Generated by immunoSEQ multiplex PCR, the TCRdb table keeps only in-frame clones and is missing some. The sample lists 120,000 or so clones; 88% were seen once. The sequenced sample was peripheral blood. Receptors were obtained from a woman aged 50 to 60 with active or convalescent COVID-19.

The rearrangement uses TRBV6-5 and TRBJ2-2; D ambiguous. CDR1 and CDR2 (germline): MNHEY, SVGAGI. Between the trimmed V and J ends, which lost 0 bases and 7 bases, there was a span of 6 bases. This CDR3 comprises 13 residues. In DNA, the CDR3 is TGTGCCAGCAGTTACTCAGCCGGCGGGGAGCTGTTTTTT. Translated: CASSYSAGGELFF.

The CDR3 DNA follows: TGCGCCAGCAGCCAAGAAATGCGGAACCACTACGAGCAGTACTTC. Its translation is CASSQEMRNHYEQYF. V is TRBV4-1 and J is TRBJ2-7; no clear D. Germline CDR1 MGHRA, CDR2 YSYEKL. V lost 0 bases to trimming and J lost 3 bases, with 12 bases between them. The CDR3 has 15 amino acids.

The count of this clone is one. The CDR3 spells CASSHYGTSGHNEQFF. The CDR3 bases are TGTGCCAGCAGCCACTACGGGACTAGCGGGCACAATGAGCAGTTCTTC. J is TRBJ2-1 and V is TRBV3-1 (or the pseudogene TRBV3-2), with 12 nucleotides matching TRBD2. With 3 bases clipped from V and 5 bases from J, the junction kept 5 bases outside the gene matches. The CDR3 is made up of 16 amino acids. Germline V gene lookup returns CDR1 LGHDT and CDR2 YNNKEL (reference sequence).